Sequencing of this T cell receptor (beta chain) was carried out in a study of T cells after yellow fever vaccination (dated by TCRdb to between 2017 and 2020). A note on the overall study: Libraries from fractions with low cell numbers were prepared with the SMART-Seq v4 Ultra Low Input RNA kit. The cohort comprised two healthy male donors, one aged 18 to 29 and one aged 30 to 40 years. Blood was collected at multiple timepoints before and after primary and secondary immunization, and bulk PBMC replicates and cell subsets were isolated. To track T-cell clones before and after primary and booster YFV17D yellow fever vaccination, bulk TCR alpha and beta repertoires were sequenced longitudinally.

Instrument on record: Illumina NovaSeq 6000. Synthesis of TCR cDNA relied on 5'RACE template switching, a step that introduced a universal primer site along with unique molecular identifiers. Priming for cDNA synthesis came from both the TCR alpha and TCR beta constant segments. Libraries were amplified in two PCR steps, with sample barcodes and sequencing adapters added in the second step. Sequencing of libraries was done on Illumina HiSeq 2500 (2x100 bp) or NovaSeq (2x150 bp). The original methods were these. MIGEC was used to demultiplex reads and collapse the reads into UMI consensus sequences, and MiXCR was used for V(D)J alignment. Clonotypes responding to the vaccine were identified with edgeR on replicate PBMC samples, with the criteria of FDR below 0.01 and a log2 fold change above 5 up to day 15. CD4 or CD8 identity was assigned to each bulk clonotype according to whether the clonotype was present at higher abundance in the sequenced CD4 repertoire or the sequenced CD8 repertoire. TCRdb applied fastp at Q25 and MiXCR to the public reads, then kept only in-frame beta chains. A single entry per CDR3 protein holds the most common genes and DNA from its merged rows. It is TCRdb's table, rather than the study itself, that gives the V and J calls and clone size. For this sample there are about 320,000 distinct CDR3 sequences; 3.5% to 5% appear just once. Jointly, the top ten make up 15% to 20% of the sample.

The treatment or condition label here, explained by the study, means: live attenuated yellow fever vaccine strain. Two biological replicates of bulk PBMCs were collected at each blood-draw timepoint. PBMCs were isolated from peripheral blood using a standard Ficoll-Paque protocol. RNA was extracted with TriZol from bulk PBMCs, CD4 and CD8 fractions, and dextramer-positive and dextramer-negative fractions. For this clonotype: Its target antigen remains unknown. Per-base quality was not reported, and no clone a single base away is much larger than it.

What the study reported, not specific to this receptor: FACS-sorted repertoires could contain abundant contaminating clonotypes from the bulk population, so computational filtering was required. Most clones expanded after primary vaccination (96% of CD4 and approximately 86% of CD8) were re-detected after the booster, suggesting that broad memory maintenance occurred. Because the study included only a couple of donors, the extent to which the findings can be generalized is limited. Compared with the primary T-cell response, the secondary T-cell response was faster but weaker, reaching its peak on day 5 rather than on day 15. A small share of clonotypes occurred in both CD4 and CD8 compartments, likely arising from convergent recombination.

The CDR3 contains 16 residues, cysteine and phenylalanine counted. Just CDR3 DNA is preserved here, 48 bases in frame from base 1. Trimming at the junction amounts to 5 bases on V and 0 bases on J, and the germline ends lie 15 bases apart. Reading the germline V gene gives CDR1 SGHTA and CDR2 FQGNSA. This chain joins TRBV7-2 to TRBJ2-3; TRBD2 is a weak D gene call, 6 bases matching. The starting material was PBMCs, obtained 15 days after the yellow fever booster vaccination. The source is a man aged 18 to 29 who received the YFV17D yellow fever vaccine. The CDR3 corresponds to CASSRGAGGSTDTQYF. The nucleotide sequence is TGTGCCAGCAGCAGGGGAGCTGGGGGGAGCACAGATACGCAGTATTTT.